This passage covers 30 T cell receptor beta chains from one sample sequenced in a study of blood T cell repertoires in COVID-19. Sequenced by immunoSEQ multiplex PCR; TCRdb stores in-frame clones only, minus some. The data hold about 470,000 clones, with 87% observed a single time. Sequencing used PBMCs or T cells enriched from blood (not recorded which). Receptor source: a woman between 18 and 29 years old who had recovered from COVID-19.

This rearrangement joins TRBV18 to TRBJ1-2; TRBD1 matches at 8 bases. The CDR3 covers 15 residues. Germline V gene data show CDR1 as KGHSH and CDR2 as LQKENI. V was pared by 3 bases and J by 2 bases, with 5 bases of the junction left unmatched. The DNA for the CDR3 is TGTGCCAGCTCACCGTGGACAGGGCCCAACTATGGCTACACCTTC. This codes for CASSPWTGPNYGYTF. The whole variable domain, remainder taken from reference TRBV18 and TRBJ1-2, is NAGVMQNPRHLVRRRGQEARLRCSPMKGHSHVYWYRQLPEEGLKFMVYLQKENIIDESGMPKERFSAEFPKEGPSILRIQQVVRGDSAAYFCASSPWTGPNYGYTFGSGTRLTVV.

This clone was seen a few times. CDR3 sequence (DNA): TGTGCCAGCACCCAGGGGCAGTTGGGTTCACCCCTCCACTTT. It specifies CASTQGQLGSPLHF. The gene calls are TRBV5-6 and TRBJ1-6, with D tentatively TRBD1 (6 bases). The CDR3 is made up of 14 amino acids. Germline CDR1 is SGHDT and CDR2 is YYEEEE. Trimming took 6 bases from V and 9 from J, leaving 16 bases between them.

V is TRBV7-9 and J is TRBJ1-2; the D gene is possibly TRBD1 (5 bases). The CDR3 is 16 residues long. Trimming pared 6 bases from V and 8 bases from J, leaving 25 bases between. Germline V gene sequence: CDR1 SEHNR, CDR2 FQNEAQ (reference sequence). The CDR3: CASRSTGGAGQRGYTF. The CDR3 coding sequence is TGTGCCAGCAGGAGCACCGGGGGTGCAGGGCAGCGCGGCTACACCTTC.

V is TRBV6-2 or TRBV6-3 and J is TRBJ2-1; possible D gene TRBD2, 5 bases. This CDR3 has 17 amino acids. V was pared by 6 bases and J by 8 bases, with 26 bases between. Germline CDR1 reads MNHEY; CDR2 reads SVGEGT. The CDR3, as DNA: TGTGCCAGCAGCCCTGTTAAGACGGGGTACGCCGGAGATGAGCAGTTCTTC. Residues: CASSPVKTGYAGDEQFF.

This clone has just one count. The chain recombines TRBV30 with TRBJ2-7; possible D gene TRBD2, 5 bases. This CDR3 is built from 13 residues. Germline V gene sequence: CDR1 GTSNPN, CDR2 SVGIG (reference sequence). Trimming cost V 0 bases and J 6 bases, with 12 bases left between them. CDR3 amino acids: CAWSVQRSTEQYF. The CDR3 bases are TGTGCCTGGAGTGTACAGCGGAGTACCGAGCAGTACTTC.

V and J are TRBV5-1 and TRBJ1-2; D is unclear. Looked up from germline, CDR1 is SGHRS and CDR2 is YFSETQ. Trimming cost V 9 bases and J 6 bases, with 21 bases left between them. This CDR3 has 14 amino acids. CDR3 protein: CATSSQPYGDGYTF. CDR3 sequence (DNA): TGCGCCACTTCCTCTCAACCGTACGGGGATGGCTACACCTTC.

This chain links TRBV9 with TRBJ2-1; 10 bases are shared with TRBD1. The CDR3 has 14 amino acids. From germline, CDR1 is SGDLS and CDR2 YYNGEE. V gave up 4 bases and J gave up 7 bases; unmatched junction bases: 5. The CDR3 coding sequence is TGTGCCAGCAGCCTTGGGACAGGGGAAAATGAGCAGTTCTTC. Translation gives CASSLGTGENEQFF.

This chain joins TRBV4-1 and TRBJ2-1, with D tentatively TRBD2 (5 bases). The ends were cut back, 1 base at V and 6 bases at J, with 13 bases in the middle. This CDR3 contains 15 residues. In germline, CDR1 is MGHRA, CDR2 YSYEKL. DNA of the CDR3: TGCGCCAGCAGCCAAGTCTCACTAGGACGCAATGAGCAGTTCTTC. This sequence encodes CASSQVSLGRNEQFF.

This sequence joins TRBV6-1 and TRBJ2-5; 7 bases match TRBD1. The CDR3 extends over 17 amino acids. Germline-derived CDR1 and CDR2 are MNHNS and SASEGT. The V segment lost 2 bases and the J segment 2 bases; nucleotides outside the gene matches: 11. DNA for the CDR3: TGTGCCAGCAGTGAAAGCTATCAGACAGGGTTTCAAGAGACCCAGTACTTC. Translating gives CASSESYQTGFQETQYF.

Many counts were recorded for this clone. This rearrangement joins TRBV4-1 to TRBJ2-2; D is uncertain. Trimming pared 0 bases from V and 8 bases from J, leaving 7 bases between. Germline V gives CDR1 MGHRA, CDR2 YSYEKL. The CDR3 runs 13 residues. The CDR3 DNA sequence: TGCGCCAGCAGCCAAGAGGGCTTAGGGGAGCTGTTTTTT. This translates into CASSQEGLGELFF.

This clone was picked up one time. The CDR3 sequence is CAWRGQGLSEKLFF. DNA of the CDR3: TGTGCCTGGAGAGGACAGGGTCTGAGTGAAAAACTGTTTTTT. The V and J genes are TRBV30 and TRBJ1-4; 8 positions agree with TRBD1. After removal of 3 bases from V and 7 bases from J, the junction contained 7 bases not matched to a gene. The length of the CDR3 is 14 residues. Germline V lookup: CDR1 GTSNPN, CDR2 SVGIG (reference sequence). The whole variable domain, filled in from reference TRBV30 and TRBJ1-4, reads SQTIHQWPATLVQPVGSPLSLECTVEGTSNPNLYWYRQAAGRGLQLLFYSVGIGQISSEVPQNLSASRPQDRQFILSSKKLLLSDSGFYLCAWRGQGLSEKLFFGSGTQLSVL.

The chain joins TRBV5-4 to TRBJ2-4; 10 bases map to TRBD2. The V gene end was trimmed by 0 bases and the J gene end by 8 bases; junction bases not matched to a gene: 14. CDR3 length equals 18 residues. Per germline, CDR1 SGHNT and CDR2 YYREEE (reference sequence). The CDR3 sequence: CASSLGFAGASGGDIQYF. CDR3 coding DNA: TGTGCCAGCAGCTTGGGATTTGCTGGGGCAAGCGGGGGGGACATTCAGTACTTC.

This chain links TRBV9 with TRBJ2-3; D may be TRBD1 (6 bases). CDR3 length equals 14 residues. Trimming left V 0 bases short and J 6 bases short, with 11 bases between. Germline V CDR1 and CDR2: SGDLS, YYNGEE. This CDR3 is CASSVASGADTQYF. Here the CDR3 DNA reads TGTGCCAGCAGCGTAGCGTCAGGGGCTGATACGCAGTATTTT.

The rearrangement joins TRBV7-8 to TRBJ2-7, with a weak D call TRBD1 (6 bases). From germline, CDR1 is SGHVS and CDR2 FQNEAQ. The CDR3 spans 15 residues. V lost 1 base and J 3 bases, leaving 13 bases between the germline ends. The CDR3 here is CASSLVSRDNYEQYF. CDR3 sequence (DNA): TGTGCCAGCAGCTTAGTAAGTAGGGACAACTACGAGCAGTACTTC.

This clone was seen only once. This chain uses TRBV9 with TRBJ1-4; D is unresolved. The CDR3 length is 14 residues. CDR1 is SGDLS and CDR2 is YYNGEE in the germline V gene. Trimming stripped 1 base from V and 4 bases from J, with 8 bases between. The CDR3 loop reads CASSVTGDNEKLFF. The CDR3 DNA reads as TGTGCCAGCAGCGTAACGGGAGATAATGAAAAACTGTTTTTT.

The V and J genes are TRBV28 and TRBJ1-2, with D possibly TRBD1 on 6 matching bases. The CDR3 contains 17 residues. The germline V gene has CDR1 MDHEN and CDR2 SYDVKM. Trimming pared 6 bases from V and 1 base from J, leaving 21 bases between. In DNA form, the CDR3 reads TGTGCCAGCAGCGTCACGGCAGGGGTGGGATTTAACTATGGCTACACCTTC. This gives the protein CASSVTAGVGFNYGYTF.

The rearrangement uses TRBV5-6 and TRBJ2-3, with 10 bases fitting TRBD1. CDR1 is SGHDT and CDR2 is YYEEEE in the germline V gene. Trimming at V came to 8 bases and at J to 2 bases, leaving 11 bases not matched to a gene. This CDR3 has 16 amino acids. CDR3 sequence: CASNSGTGALTDTQYF. The CDR3 nucleotides are TGTGCCAGTAATTCCGGGACAGGGGCCCTCACAGATACGCAGTATTTT. The full variable domain, in which reference TRBV5-6 and TRBJ2-3 provide the parts outside the CDR3, is DAGVTQSPTHLIKTRGQQVTLRCSPKSGHDTVSWYQQALGQGPQFIFQYYEEEERQRGNFPDRFSGHQFPNYSSELNVNALLLGDSALYLCASNSGTGALTDTQYFGPGTRLTVL.

The chain's CDR3 is CASRSTGANTEAFF. The CDR3 bases are TGCGCCAGCAGGAGCACAGGGGCGAACACTGAAGCTTTCTTT. V gene TRBV5-1 combines with J gene TRBJ1-1; 7 nucleotides line up with TRBD1. The V and J ends lost 5 bases and 1 base, in that order; junction bases with no gene match: 5. The CDR3 runs to 14 residues. The germline V gene has CDR1 SGHRS and CDR2 YFSETQ. The full variable domain, completed using reference TRBV5-1 and TRBJ1-1, is KAGVTQTPRYLIKTRGQQVTLSCSPISGHRSVSWYQQTPGQGLQFLFEYFSETQRNKGNFPGRFSGRQFSNSRSEMNVSTLELGDSALYLCASRSTGANTEAFFGQGTRLTVV.

CDR3 protein: CATKQGAEAFF. CDR3 coding DNA: TGTGCCACCAAGCAGGGGGCCGAAGCTTTCTTT. The gene calls are TRBV24-1 and TRBJ1-1; 8 nucleotides match TRBD1. The CDR3 sequence is 11 residues long. CDR1 is KGHDR, CDR2 SFDVKD, per germline. V dropped 8 bases and J dropped 8; count of bases not matched to a gene: 3.

The rearrangement links TRBV20-1 to TRBJ2-3; possibly TRBD1 for D (6 bases). The V gene lost 7 bases and the J gene lost 11 bases, with 16 bases spanning the gap. Per germline, CDR1 DFQATT and CDR2 SNEGSKA (reference sequence). This CDR3 region has 11 residues. CDR3 in DNA: TGCAGTGTTATAAGGGACATCAAGCAGTATTTT. It encodes CSVIRDIKQYF.

This chain joins TRBV7-9 and TRBJ1-2, with a weak D call TRBD1 (5 bases). This CDR3 is 16 amino acids long. The V gene lost 4 bases and the J gene lost 0 bases, with 15 bases spanning the gap. Germline-derived CDR1 and CDR2 are SEHNR and FQNEAQ (reference sequence). The DNA of the CDR3 is TGTGCCAGCAGCTCTTCCCAGGGCTTACCTAACTATGGCTACACCTTC. Translated: CASSSSQGLPNYGYTF.

The chain has TRBV19 and TRBJ2-1, with D possibly matching TRBD1 (6 bases). The CDR3 extends over 15 amino acids. The germline V gene encodes CDR1 LNHDA and CDR2 SQIVND (reference sequence). Trimming pared 1 base from V and 4 bases from J, leaving 11 bases between. The CDR3 loop is CASSIAPTGYNEQFF. The CDR3 nucleotides read TGTGCCAGTAGTATAGCCCCCACAGGGTACAATGAGCAGTTCTTC. Full variable domain (rest looked up from reference TRBV19 and TRBJ2-1): DGGITQSPKYLFRKEGQNVTLSCEQNLNHDAMYWYRQDPGQGLRLIYYSQIVNDFQKGDIAEGYSVSREKKESFPLTVTSAQKNPTAFYLCASSIAPTGYNEQFFGPGTRLTVL.

The chain is built from TRBV28 and TRBJ1-4; a weak D match, TRBD1 (6 bases). This CDR3 region has 14 residues. Trimming pared 6 bases from V and 8 bases from J, leaving 16 bases between. Germline CDR1 and CDR2: MDHEN and SYDVKM. CDR3: CASSVNFQGEKLFF. The CDR3 nucleotides are TGTGCCAGCAGCGTTAATTTCCAGGGGGAAAAACTGTTTTTT. The whole variable domain, remainder taken from reference TRBV28 and TRBJ1-4, is DVKVTQSSRYLVKRTGEKVFLECVQDMDHENMFWYRQDPGLGLRLIYFSYDVKMKEKGDIPEGYSVSREKKERFSLILESASTNQTSMYLCASSVNFQGEKLFFGSGTQLSVL.

This chain links TRBV12-2 with TRBJ1-1. TRBV12-2 constitutes a pseudogene. The CDR3 is 14 amino acids. CDR3 in amino acids: CASLKAGRGTEAFF. In nucleotides, the CDR3 is TGTGCAAGTCTCAAGGCAGGGCGGGGGACTGAAGCTTTCTTT.

This clone was recorded only once. This sequence joins TRBV27 and TRBJ2-3, with D possibly matching TRBD2 (7 bases). Germline V gives CDR1 MNHEY, CDR2 SMNVEV (reference sequence). V was shortened by 6 bases and J by 6 bases, with 16 bases between the two germline ends. The length of the CDR3 is 14 residues. CDR3 bases: TGTGCCAGCAGGGCGGGGGCGAACCGGGATACGCAGTATTTT. Protein sequence: CASRAGANRDTQYF.

V usage is TRBV7-9 and J usage is TRBJ1-4; 10 bases map to TRBD1. This CDR3 contains 15 residues. CDR1 SEHNR and CDR2 FQNEAQ come from the germline V gene (reference sequence). The trim removed 5 bases at V and 8 bases at J, leaving 8 bases unmatched. The CDR3 coding sequence is TGTGCCAGCAGCCTTTCCGGGACAGGGGAAGAAAAACTGTTTTTT. Translated: CASSLSGTGEEKLFF.

The chain recombines TRBV6-5 with TRBJ1-5, with 9 bases fitting TRBD1. Germline V CDR1 and CDR2: MNHEY, SVGAGI. The CDR3 runs to 14 residues. V was pared by 7 bases and J by 7 bases, with 8 bases of the junction left unmatched. The CDR3 DNA reads as TGTGCCAGCATGGGACAGGGCCTCGTCCAGCCCCAGCATTTT. Translated: CASMGQGLVQPQHF.

Worth noting for this clone: Other DNA sequences within the sample encode an identical CDR3. The CDR3: CASRDRGNQPQHF. The DNA of the CDR3 is TGTGCCAGTAGAGACAGGGGCAATCAGCCCCAGCATTTT. V gene TRBV19 combines with J gene TRBJ1-5, with 7 bases lining up with TRBD1. The CDR3 spans 13 residues. The trim removed 6 bases at V and 2 bases at J, leaving 1 base unmatched. The germline CDR1 and CDR2 sequences are LNHDA and SQIVND (reference sequence).

Only a few counts were recorded for this clone. The chain has TRBV18 and TRBJ1-6; D possibly corresponds to TRBD1 (5 bases). The germline V and J ends were trimmed by 3 bases and 10 bases, with 16 bases remaining between them. Germline V gives CDR1 KGHSH, CDR2 LQKENI. CDR3 length: 15 residues. Written as DNA, the CDR3 is TGTGCCAGCTCACCCCAGGGCACCCAAGGGTCACCCCTCCACTTT. Amino acid sequence: CASSPQGTQGSPLHF.

The CDR3 region is CASSFKDRGRGYQPQHF. CDR3 bases: TGTGCCAGCAGTTTTAAGGACAGGGGAAGGGGTTATCAGCCCCAGCATTTT. The chain links TRBV28 to TRBJ1-5, with TRBD1 matching over 9 bases. V lost 3 bases to trimming and J lost 5 bases; unmatched junction nucleotides: 11. The germline gives CDR1 MDHEN, CDR2 SYDVKM. The CDR3 loop spans 17 amino acids.